The sequence of this T cell receptor (beta chain) was determined in a study of blood T cell repertoires in COVID-19. Study-level information: Some COVID-19 samples were acute and others convalescent; all came from the United States, Italy and Spain.

Trimming left V 5 bases short and J 4 bases short, with 14 bases between. The CDR3 is 15 residues long. Germline V gene sequence: CDR1 SSHAT, CDR2 FNYEAQ (reference sequence). In the original processing: Estimated nucleated cell counts came from reference gene primer amplification. This table comes from immunoSEQ multiplex PCR, and its TCRdb copy is limited to in-frame clones, with some not included. The V and J calls and clone size come from that table; D and trimming were worked out from the DNA. The repertoire holds roughly 160,000 clones, about nine tenths seen once, with around 24% in the top ten.

The clonotype comes from a man between 60 and 75 years old with acute or convalescent COVID-19. V and J are TRBV7-7 and TRBJ2-2, with a weak D call TRBD2 (6 bases). The material sequenced was peripheral blood. The CDR3 coding sequence is TGTGCCAGCAGCCAGGGACTGGATCTCACCGGGGAGCTGTTTTTT. As protein: CASSQGLDLTGELFF.